The 25 T cell receptor beta chains in this list originate from one sample, sequenced in a study of OX40 agonist ivuxolimab in advanced cancers. Sequenced by immunoSEQ multiplex PCR; TCRdb stores in-frame clones only, minus some. The data contain 55,000 to 90,000 clones, about 82% of them singletons. The sample consisted of CD4+ or CD8+ T cells sorted from blood, taken in a trial of the OX40 agonist ivuxolimab. These receptors all come from an adult with an advanced solid tumor such as melanoma, head and neck, liver or kidney cancer.

The J gene is TRBJ2-5, the V gene TRBV27; TRBD2 matches 9 bases. The germline gives CDR1 MNHEY, CDR2 SMNVEV (reference sequence). Trimming at V came to 2 bases and at J to 5 bases, leaving 6 bases not matched to a gene. This CDR3 region has 15 residues. The CDR3 DNA sequence: TGTGCCAGCAGTTTAGAAGCGGGGGGCAGGGAGACCCAGTACTTC. The encoded protein is CASSLEAGGRETQYF.

V is TRBV6-1 and J is TRBJ2-1, with 8 positions matching TRBD1. Looked up from germline, CDR1 is MNHNS and CDR2 is SASEGT. This CDR3 is built from 14 residues. With 5 bases clipped from V and 7 bases from J, the junction kept 7 bases outside the gene matches. This chain's CDR3 is CASSLRTGRNEQFF. In nucleotides, the CDR3 is TGTGCCAGCAGTCTCCGGACAGGGCGGAATGAGCAGTTCTTC.

J is TRBJ1-1 and V is TRBV11-1; D is ambiguous. The ends were cut back, 5 bases at V and 3 bases at J, with 7 bases in the middle. Germline CDR1 SGHAT, CDR2 FQDESV (reference sequence). The CDR3 spans 12 residues. CDR3 nucleotides: TGTGCCAGCAGCCCTGCGGACACTGAAGCTTTCTTT. It encodes CASSPADTEAFF.

The rearrangement uses TRBV10-3 and TRBJ2-1, with D uncertain. This CDR3 region has 12 residues. V was shortened by 4 bases and J by 5 bases, with 6 bases between the two germline ends. Per germline, CDR1 ENHRY and CDR2 SYGVKD. CDR3 DNA: TGTGCCATCAGTGCTGAGAACAATGAGCAGTTCTTC. This encodes CAISAENNEQFF.

The V gene is TRBV2, the J gene TRBJ2-2; D is unclear. This CDR3 contains 15 residues. Trimming took 3 bases from V and 2 from J, leaving 10 bases between them. Germline CDR1 SNHLY, CDR2 FYNNEI. CDR3 DNA: TGTGCCAGCAGTGAGTGGAGTCTAAACACCGGGGAGCTGTTTTTT. It translates to CASSEWSLNTGELFF.

V and J are TRBV6-5 and TRBJ2-2; D possibly corresponds to TRBD1 (5 bases). The CDR3 spans 15 residues. CDR1 is MNHEY and CDR2 is SVGAGI in the germline V gene. The V end was cut by 2 bases, the J end by 5 bases, with 12 bases between. DNA of the CDR3: TGTGCCAGCAGTTACGTCTCAGGACAAACCGGGGAGCTGTTTTTT. This sequence encodes CASSYVSGQTGELFF.

V and J are TRBV4-1 and TRBJ1-2; D may be TRBD1 (5 bases). Looked up from germline, CDR1 is MGHRA and CDR2 is YSYEKL. V was pared by 2 bases and J by 7 bases, with 20 bases between. This CDR3 spans 16 amino acids. The CDR3 reads CASSQSGTRGPGGYTF. For the CDR3, the DNA is TGCGCCAGCAGCCAATCCGGGACCAGAGGTCCGGGTGGCTACACCTTC.

The chain links TRBV19 to TRBJ2-5; TRBD1 agrees at 7 bases. Germline assignment: CDR1 LNHDA and CDR2 SQIVND (reference sequence). This CDR3 region has 14 residues. Unmatched junction bases numbered 4, after V lost 2 bases and J lost 4 bases. CDR3 in DNA: TGTGCCAGTAGTATAACTCCAGGGGGAGAGACCCAGTACTTC. Encoded protein: CASSITPGGETQYF.

The chain combines TRBV7-2 with TRBJ1-1, with D unclear. This CDR3 contains 15 residues. With 5 bases removed from V and 0 bases from J, the gap between germline ends came to 13 bases. CDR1 SGHTA and CDR2 FQGNSA come from the germline V gene. In DNA form, the CDR3 reads TGTGCCAGCAGCCACCGGGAACCCATGAACACTGAAGCTTTCTTT. Protein sequence: CASSHREPMNTEAFF.

This rearrangement joins TRBV5-1 to TRBJ2-1; tentatively, D is TRBD1 (6 bases). Germline V gene data show CDR1 as SGHRS and CDR2 as YFSETQ. Trimming removed 2 bases at V and 5 bases at J, with 14 bases between. This CDR3 region has 15 residues. The CDR3, as DNA: TGCGCCAGCAGCTTAGTGGGGACAACTAACAATGAGCAGTTCTTC. Its translation: CASSLVGTTNNEQFF.

In nucleotides, the CDR3 is TGCGCCAGCAGCTTGCGACCGACAGGGTCCGACGAGCAGTACTTC. It translates to CASSLRPTGSDEQYF. The gene calls are TRBV5-1 and TRBJ2-7; 7 bases are shared with TRBD1. The J segment lost 5 bases and the V segment lost 1 base, leaving 9 bases of the junction unmatched. Germline lookup yields CDR1 SGHRS and CDR2 YFSETQ. CDR3 length: 15 amino acids. The variable domain in full, completed from reference TRBV5-1 and TRBJ2-7, reads KAGVTQTPRYLIKTRGQQVTLSCSPISGHRSVSWYQQTPGQGLQFLFEYFSETQRNKGNFPGRFSGRQFSNSRSEMNVSTLELGDSALYLCASSLRPTGSDEQYFGPGTRLTVT.

The rearrangement joins TRBV27 to TRBJ2-1, with TRBD1 matching 8 bases. The CDR3 sequence is 16 residues long. Germline CDR1 and CDR2: MNHEY and SMNVEV (reference sequence). Losses at the gene ends were 3 bases for V and 5 bases for J; bases not matched to a gene: 9. CDR3 sequence reads: CASSFNRRDRNNEQFF. Written as DNA, the CDR3 is TGTGCCAGCAGTTTCAACAGGAGGGACAGGAACAATGAGCAGTTCTTC.

This clone turned up a few times. The gene calls are TRBV2 and TRBJ1-1; 11 positions agree with TRBD1. The junction had 10 bases not matched to a gene; V was cut back by 5 bases and J by 5 bases. This CDR3 has 16 amino acids. Germline V lookup: CDR1 SNHLY, CDR2 FYNNEI. This CDR3 is CASSRDRGSVRTEAFF. Here the CDR3 DNA reads TGTGCCAGCAGTCGGGACAGGGGGTCGGTGAGAACTGAAGCTTTCTTT.

The chain recombines TRBV6-5 with TRBJ2-2; 9 positions match TRBD1. Germline V gives CDR1 MNHEY, CDR2 SVGAGI. V dropped 0 bases and J dropped 6; count of bases not matched to a gene: 2. There are 15 residues in the CDR3. The CDR3 is CASSYSDRGPGELFF. The CDR3 DNA is TGTGCCAGCAGTTACTCGGACAGGGGCCCCGGGGAGCTGTTTTTT.

The V gene is TRBV19, the J gene TRBJ1-1; D not certain. Germline CDR1 is LNHDA and CDR2 is SQIVND (reference sequence). Deletions cut 3 bases from V and 2 bases from J, with 7 bases between. There are 13 residues in the CDR3. The CDR3 protein is CASSMIPNTEAFF. In DNA form, the CDR3 reads TGTGCCAGTAGTATGATACCCAACACTGAAGCTTTCTTT.

V usage is TRBV5-1 and J usage is TRBJ2-1; 8 bases map to TRBD2. J was trimmed by 0 bases and V by 4 bases; bases with no gene match: 15. Germline assignment: CDR1 SGHRS and CDR2 YFSETQ. The CDR3 is 19 residues long. Here the CDR3 DNA reads TGCGCCAGCAGCCCCTCCTCGGGGGGGCCTTCGAGCTCCTACAATGAGCAGTTCTTC. The encoded protein is CASSPSSGGPSSSYNEQFF.

The chain uses TRBV7-9 and TRBJ2-5; TRBD2 aligns across 8 bases. Germline-derived CDR1 and CDR2 are SEHNR and FQNEAQ (reference sequence). This CDR3 contains 15 residues. V dropped 5 bases and J dropped 4; count of bases not matched to a gene: 9. This CDR3 is CASSGSGTRRETQYF. The CDR3 region has the DNA TGTGCCAGCAGCGGATCCGGGACTAGAAGAGAGACCCAGTACTTC. Combining the CDR3 with reference TRBV7-9 and TRBJ2-5 gives the whole variable domain DTGVSQNPRHKITKRGQNVTFRCDPISEHNRLYWYRQTLGQGPEFLTYFQNEAQLEKSRLLSDRFSAERPKGSFSTLEIQRTEQGDSAMYLCASSGSGTRRETQYFGPGTRLLVL.

This clone was observed a single time. The V gene is TRBV5-1, the J gene TRBJ2-5; D gene ambiguous. This CDR3 has 14 residues. Germline V CDR1 and CDR2: SGHRS, YFSETQ. Deletions cut 0 bases from V and 5 bases from J, with 11 bases between. CDR3 amino acids: CASSLAIGPETQYF. CDR3 coding DNA: TGCGCCAGCAGCTTGGCCATAGGTCCGGAGACCCAGTACTTC.

The V and J genes are TRBV19 and TRBJ1-3, with 10 bases identical to TRBD1. Trimming at V came to 5 bases and at J to 4 bases, leaving 5 bases not matched to a gene. The V gene's germline CDR1 is LNHDA and CDR2 SQIVND (reference sequence). The CDR3 runs to 15 residues. The CDR3 region has the DNA TGTGCCAGTAGTTCCGGGACAGGGGACGGAAACACCATATATTTT. This sequence encodes CASSSGTGDGNTIYF.

This clone was counted once. CDR3 coding DNA: TGCAGCGTTGAAGCGGGACTAGCGGGGCTCAGAGAGACCCAGTACTTC. Translating gives CSVEAGLAGLRETQYF. The genes are TRBV29-1 and TRBJ2-5; 13 bases align to TRBD2. CDR1 and CDR2 (germline): SQVTM, ANQGSEA. V shed 1 base, J shed 4 bases, and the junction held 6 bases outside the gene matches. This CDR3 is 16 amino acids long.

V and J are TRBV5-1 and TRBJ1-2, with unresolved D. V lost 4 bases to trimming and J lost 6 bases, with 10 bases between them. The germline gives CDR1 SGHRS, CDR2 YFSETQ. The CDR3 contains 12 residues. The CDR3 sequence: CASSRTADGYTF. CDR3 coding DNA: TGCGCCAGCAGCCGCACAGCCGATGGCTACACCTTC.

V usage is TRBV5-1 and J usage is TRBJ2-5; 7 bases agree with TRBD1. Germline V gives CDR1 SGHRS, CDR2 YFSETQ. The length of the CDR3 is 15 residues. J lost 2 bases, V lost 0 bases, and 4 bases had no gene match. CDR3 in DNA: TGCGCCAGCAGCTTGGCCGCAGGGGGACAAGAGACCCAGTACTTC. Translating gives CASSLAAGGQETQYF.

V usage is TRBV18 and J usage is TRBJ1-2; unclear D gene. Germline loops: CDR1 KGHSH, CDR2 LQKENI. V was trimmed by 0 bases and J by 2 bases, leaving 10 bases between them. The CDR3 is 15 residues long. CDR3 nucleotide sequence: TGTGCCAGCTCACCACCGTGGAGTCAGAACTATGGCTACACCTTC. It codes for CASSPPWSQNYGYTF.

The chain recombines TRBV6-5 with TRBJ2-2; the D is unclear. CDR1 and CDR2 from the germline V gene are MNHEY and SVGAGI. The ends were cut back, 4 bases at V and 6 bases at J, with 9 bases in the middle. The CDR3 has 13 amino acids. The DNA of the CDR3 is TGTGCCAGCAGTTCGTGGTTTGCCGGGGAGCTGTTTTTT. It is translated as CASSSWFAGELFF.

The rearrangement joins TRBV6-5 to TRBJ2-7, with D perhaps matching TRBD1 or TRBD2 (5 bases each). The CDR3 is 14 amino acids. Germline values: CDR1 MNHEY, CDR2 SVGAGI. With 4 bases removed from V and 0 bases from J, the gap between germline ends came to 10 bases. CDR3 sequence: CASSLGRRSYEQYF. The CDR3, as DNA: TGTGCCAGCAGTTTGGGACGGCGCTCCTACGAGCAGTACTTC.